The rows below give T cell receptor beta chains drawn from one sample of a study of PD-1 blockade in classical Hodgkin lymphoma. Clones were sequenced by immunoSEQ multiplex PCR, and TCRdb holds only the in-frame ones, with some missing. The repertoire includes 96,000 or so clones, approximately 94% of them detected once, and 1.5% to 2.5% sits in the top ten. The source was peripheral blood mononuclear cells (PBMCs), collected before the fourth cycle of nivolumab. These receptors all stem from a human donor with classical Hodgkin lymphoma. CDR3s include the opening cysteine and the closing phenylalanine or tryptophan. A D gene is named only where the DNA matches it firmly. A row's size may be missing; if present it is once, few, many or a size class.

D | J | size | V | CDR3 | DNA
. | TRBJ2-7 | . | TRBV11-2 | CASSPDYSYEQYF | TGTGCCAGCAGCCCGGACTACTCCTACGAGCAGTACTTC
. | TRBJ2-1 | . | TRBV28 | CASSWVRSRRTDEQFF | TGTGCCAGCAGTTGGGTACGGTCCCGGAGGACGGATGAGCAGTTCTTC
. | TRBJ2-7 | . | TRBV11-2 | CASSWDLVGSYEQYF | TGTGCCAGCAGCTGGGACTTGGTGGGCTCCTACGAGCAGTACTTC
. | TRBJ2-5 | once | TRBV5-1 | CASSSGAGETQYF | TGCGCCAGCAGCTCGGGGGCCGGGGAGACCCAGTACTTC
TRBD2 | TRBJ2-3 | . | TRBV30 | CAWRGRTSGLTDTQYF | TGTGCCTGGAGGGGGAGGACTAGCGGCCTCACAGATACGCAGTATTTT
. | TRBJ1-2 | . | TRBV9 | CASGDRLGYTF | TGTGCCAGCGGAGACCGTCTTGGCTACACCTTC
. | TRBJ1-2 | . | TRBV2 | CASNPQTVNYGYTF | TGTGCCAGCAATCCTCAGACCGTAAACTATGGCTACACCTTC
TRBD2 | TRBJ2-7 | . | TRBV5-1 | CASSSPGLAGGASPYEQYF | TGCGCCAGCAGCTCGCCGGGACTAGCGGGAGGCGCGAGCCCCTACGAGCAGTACTTC
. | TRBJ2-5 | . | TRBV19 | CASSTRETQYF | TGTGCCAGTAGTACTCGAGAGACCCAGTACTTC
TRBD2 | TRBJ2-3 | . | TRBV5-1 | CASSLVVGGATQYF | TGCGCCAGCAGCTTGGTGGTGGGAGGGGCTACGCAGTATTTT